The clone carrying this TCR beta chain was seen ten or more times. Its antigen is not known. Other DNA sequences in this sample translate to the same CDR3. This entry belongs to a study of cytomegalovirus exposure and HLA in healthy donors. Study-level points and caveats: Later on, a genetic analysis was performed. It linked a missense variant in DCLRE1C with V- and J-gene trimming of TCR beta.

In the PCR, 60 Vbeta and 13 Jbeta primers were used. In the source study's methods: In a later analysis, 10 million to 11 million of 65 million to 90 million unique beta chains occurred in at least two donors. Generated by immunoSEQ multiplex PCR, the TCRdb table keeps only in-frame clones and is missing some. The V and J calls and the clone size are those of that table, but D and trimming were determined from the DNA. Here the sample spans 90,000 or so clones, roughly 71% being singletons. The TCR sequence derives from a woman aged 18-30 years in good health and CMV-seropositive. Input material: PBMCs.

CDR3 sequence (DNA): TGTGCCAGCAGCTTAGCGGCGGGAGCTAATGAGCAGTTCTTC. Translation: CASSLAAGANEQFF. The chain combines TRBV7-2 with TRBJ2-1; 7 bases are a match to TRBD2. Trimming at V came to 0 bases and at J to 7 bases, leaving 3 bases not matched to a gene. The CDR3 length is 14 residues. From germline, CDR1 is SGHTA and CDR2 FQGNSA.